These 9 T cell receptor beta chains originate from one sample sequenced in a study of vaccination effects on CD4 cells after COVID-19. Clones were sequenced by immunoSEQ multiplex PCR, and TCRdb holds only the in-frame ones, with some missing. The repertoire holds 70,000 to 75,000 clones, with roughly three quarters as singletons. What these receptors recognize is not known. Culture proceeded for 10 days, and CD4+ T cells were then isolated. The material sequenced was CD4+ T cells from PBMCs cultured without peptide, taken before COVID-19 vaccination. Every receptor here comes from a human donor who received a COVID-19 vaccine.

This sequence joins TRBV28 and TRBJ2-7; D tentatively fits TRBD1 or TRBD2 (6 bases each). CDR3 length: 13 amino acids. Germline V lookup: CDR1 MDHEN, CDR2 SYDVKM. The V end was cut by 1 base, the J end by 6 bases, with 10 bases between. The CDR3 region has the DNA TGTGCCAGCAGTTTATATCCGGGGGCCGAGCAGTACGTC. It is translated as CASSLYPGAEQYV.

The genes are TRBV5-1 and TRBJ1-2, with D tentatively TRBD1 (5 bases). The CDR3 contains 15 residues. Between the trimmed V and J ends, which lost 0 bases and 2 bases, there was a span of 11 bases. Germline lookup yields CDR1 SGHRS and CDR2 YFSETQ. CDR3 in DNA: TGCGCCAGCAGCTTGGCGGACAATTCCAACTATGGCTACACCTTC. As protein: CASSLADNSNYGYTF.

The chain uses TRBV2 and TRBJ2-5; 7 bases map to TRBD1. With 6 bases clipped from V and 9 bases from J, the junction kept 7 bases outside the gene matches. The germline V gene has CDR1 SNHLY and CDR2 FYNNEI. The CDR3 has 12 amino acids. The CDR3, as DNA: TGTGCCAGCAGGAGACAGGGTCGGTCCCAGTACTTC. This sequence encodes CASRRQGRSQYF.

This chain uses TRBV6-5 with TRBJ2-3; either TRBD1 or TRBD2 may supply D (5 bases each). Per the germline V gene, CDR1 is MNHEY and CDR2 is SVGAGI. V dropped 6 bases and J dropped 3 bases, with 10 bases sitting between them. This CDR3 comprises 13 residues. The chain's CDR3 is CASRGPGTDTQYF. CDR3 DNA: TGTGCCAGCAGGGGACCGGGGACAGATACGCAGTATTTT.

This clone has a handful of counts. V usage is TRBV7-2 and J usage is TRBJ1-3, with 7 bases aligning to TRBD1. The CDR3 length is 15 residues. Germline V gives CDR1 SGHTA, CDR2 FQGNSA. The ends lost 5 bases at V and 2 bases at J; junction bases unmatched: 6. The CDR3 DNA is TGTGCCAGCAGCGCAGACAGGGTGGCTGGAAACACCATATATTTT. This gives the protein CASSADRVAGNTIYF.

CDR3 DNA sequence: TGTGCCACCAGTGATTTGGAGGGGGGCTACAATGAGCAGTTCTTC. Protein: CATSDLEGGYNEQFF. The V and J genes are TRBV24-1 and TRBJ2-1, with D possibly called TRBD1 or TRBD2 (6 bases each). This CDR3 is built from 15 residues. Germline-derived CDR1 and CDR2 are KGHDR and SFDVKD. V lost 0 bases to trimming and J lost 3 bases, with 8 bases between them.

This clone was recorded once. J is TRBJ1-1 and V is TRBV6-4; D possibly corresponds to TRBD1 (6 bases). CDR3 length: 15 amino acids. Germline assignment: CDR1 MRHNA and CDR2 SNTAGT. Deletions cut 0 bases from V and 5 bases from J, with 13 bases between. The CDR3 DNA follows: TGTGCCAGCAGTGACTCGACGGGGGCGAGAACTGAAGCTTTCTTT. It specifies CASSDSTGARTEAFF.

For the CDR3, the DNA is TGTGCCAGCAGTTACTCGTGGGGGGGCACCGGGGAGCTGTTTTTT. Protein sequence: CASSYSWGGTGELFF. The rearrangement uses TRBV6-5 and TRBJ2-2; TRBD2 matches 7 bases. CDR3 size: 15 residues. Trimming removed 0 bases from V and 4 bases from J; junction bases left unmatched: 2. Germline V gene data show CDR1 as MNHEY and CDR2 as SVGAGI.

The chain joins TRBV9 to TRBJ1-2, with a possible D match to TRBD1 (6 bases). Germline V gene lookup returns CDR1 SGDLS and CDR2 YYNGEE. Trimming cost V 4 bases and J 3 bases, with 16 bases left between them. The CDR3 runs 15 residues. As DNA, the CDR3 is TGTGCCAGCAGCCCCTCGGGACAAGGCTACTATGGCTACACCTTC. This encodes CASSPSGQGYYGYTF.